This TCR beta chain was recorded in a study of T cells after yellow fever vaccination. Study at large: SMART-Seq v4 Ultra Low Input served to prepare low-cell-number fractions.

The study made its TCR cDNA through 5'RACE template switching. That step introduced a universal primer site along with UMIs. TCRdb independently ran MiXCR on the 5' RACE reads; one entry per CDR3 protein. Here the sample spans about 120,000 distinct CDR3 sequences, 7.2% being singletons. General study points: The study re-detected most primary-vaccination clones after the booster (roughly 96% CD4, around 89% CD8). The secondary response peaked faster, at day 5 versus 15, but was weaker.

V was pared by 6 bases and J by 0 bases, with 9 bases of the junction left unmatched. CDR3 size: 16 residues. The V gene's germline CDR1 is MNHEY and CDR2 SMNVEV (reference sequence). This clonotype was observed at least ten times. Its antigen is currently unknown. The J gene is TRBJ2-3, the V gene TRBV27; 7 bases are a match to TRBD1. The specimen comprised CD4+ T cells sorted from PBMCs, sampled around 45 days after the first yellow fever vaccination. The sequence was obtained from a man aged 18 to 29 who received the YFV17D yellow fever vaccine. CDR3 sequence (DNA): TGTGCCAGCAGCCACGGACAGGCCCCTAGCACAGATACGCAGTATTTT. This translates into CASSHGQAPSTDTQYF.